This TCR beta chain was retrieved from a study of ipilimumab plus nivolumab after autologous stem cell transplantation. Study background: Typical patient got four to six ipilimumab doses and about eight nivolumab doses (median). The DLBCL cohort had primary refractory and relapsed disease, with 18-month progression-free survival of roughly 86% and 30%.

Patients got 3 mg/kg IV nivolumab weeks 1, 4, 7, 10, then biweekly through week 26. The table came from immunoSEQ multiplex PCR; TCRdb's copy has only in-frame clones and leaves some out. Of about 83,000 clones in the sample, about 83% were seen once. Material: PBMCs, obtained in a trial of ipilimumab plus nivolumab as post-transplant consolidation. The clonotype originates from a male donor with diffuse large B-cell lymphoma.

The CDR3 sequence is CASSLIGASSYNEQFF. CDR3 sequence (DNA): TGTGCCAGCAGCTTAATAGGGGCGAGCTCCTACAATGAGCAGTTCTTC. V is TRBV7-8 and J is TRBJ2-1; D perhaps matches TRBD1 (5 bases). The germline gives CDR1 SGHVS, CDR2 FQNEAQ. The length of the CDR3 is 16 residues. V was pared by 2 bases and J by 0 bases, with 11 bases between.